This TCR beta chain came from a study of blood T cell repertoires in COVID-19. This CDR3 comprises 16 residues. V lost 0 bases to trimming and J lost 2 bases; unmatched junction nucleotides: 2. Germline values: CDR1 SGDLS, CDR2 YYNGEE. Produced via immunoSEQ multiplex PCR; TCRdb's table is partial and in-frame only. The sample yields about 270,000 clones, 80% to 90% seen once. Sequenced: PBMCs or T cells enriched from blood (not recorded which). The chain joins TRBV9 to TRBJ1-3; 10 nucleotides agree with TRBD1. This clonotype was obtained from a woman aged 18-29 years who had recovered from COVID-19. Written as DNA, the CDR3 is TGTGCCAGCAGCGTAGGAGGACAGGGGGCTGGAAACACCATATATTTT. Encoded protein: CASSVGGQGAGNTIYF.